This T cell receptor (beta chain) derives from a study of blood T cell repertoires in COVID-19. Study-wide background: Acute and convalescent COVID-19 samples came from the United States, Italy and Spain.

Original methodology: It was from reference gene primer amplification that nucleated cell counts were estimated. Assay used: immunoSEQ multiplex PCR; TCRdb lists only in-frame clones, some missing. That table supplies the V and J calls and clone size; D and trimming were determined from the DNA. Among 250,000 to 350,000 clones listed, about four fifths were seen once. V was clipped by 2 bases and J by 4 bases, with 14 bases between them. Looked up from germline, CDR1 is SGHAT and CDR2 is FQDESV (reference sequence). This CDR3 is 15 amino acids long. Sequences were obtained from peripheral blood. The source is a human donor with COVID-19, enrolled during active disease. The donor label of this sample is uncertain. The chain links TRBV11-1 to TRBJ1-2; D might be TRBD1 (5 bases). CDR3 region: CASSLNPSGGYGYTF. DNA of the CDR3: TGTGCCAGCAGCTTAAACCCGTCCGGGGGCTATGGCTACACCTTC.